This T cell receptor (beta chain) is drawn from a study of spatial heterogeneity in lung cancer. Study background: Consistently, beta-chain sequences turned up in larger numbers than alpha-chain sequences did. The study observed each unique TCR and UMI combination more than ten times on average in raw reads.

The time point here: sample taken at primary tumor resection. From tumor, nontumor lung or frozen PBMC, whole RNA was taken unsorted for sequencing. The cohort: 70 to 75 early-stage, untreated non-small cell lung cancer patients. TCR cDNA molecules were tagged individually, and each one carried a unique molecular identifier. TCRdb re-called the 5' RACE reads with MiXCR, one entry per CDR3 protein. The sample has more than 9,000 distinct CDR3 sequences, 6.2% seen once. By share of the sample, this clonotype is medium-sized (0.01 to 0.1%). Germline CDR1 GTSNPN, CDR2 SVGIG (reference sequence). This CDR3 spans 13 amino acids. V was clipped by 8 bases and J by 4 bases, with 16 bases between them.

The V gene is TRBV30, the J gene TRBJ2-3, with a tentative D call TRBD1 (5 bases). The sequenced sample was normal lung tissue next to the tumor, obtained at surgery. The receptor was isolated from a male donor with early-stage non-small cell lung cancer. The CDR3 nucleotides are TGTGCCAGTGGTGAGTCAGGGTCAGATACGCAGTATTTT. This sequence encodes CASGESGSDTQYF.